The clone carrying this TCR beta chain was found many times. Its cognate antigen is unknown. This beta chain slipped into a library made for alpha chains as a stray read, so its size is not meaningful. This specimen comes from a study of spatial heterogeneity in lung cancer. Broader study findings: Counts of expanded intratumoral alpha and beta TCRs tracked tumor mutation counts.

The time point denotes: sample taken at primary tumor resection. Each CDR3 protein is one row after TCRdb ran MiXCR on the 5' RACE reads. The data contain over 15,000 distinct CDR3 sequences, about 6.3% of them singletons. This sequence was found in a male donor with early-stage non-small cell lung cancer. The source was lung tumor tissue, collected at surgery.

The CDR3, as DNA: TGTGCCAGCAGCTCCACAGGGGGCTCCTACAATGAGCAGTTCTTC. Amino acids: CASSSTGGSYNEQFF. The V and J genes are TRBV11-2 and TRBJ2-1; TRBD1 agrees at 8 bases. J lost 0 bases, V lost 4 bases, and 2 bases had no gene match. The germline V gene has CDR1 SGHAT and CDR2 FQNNGV. The CDR3 consists of 15 residues.